This T cell receptor beta chain came from a study of beta chain features in type 1 diabetes. Study context: What patients shared with healthy donors was a similar profile of age, gender and cell yields. Overall study results and limits: PCR might favor shorter templates, equally in patients and controls. Lower insertion and higher deletion counts appeared at VDJ junctions in type 1 diabetes patients.

Per germline, CDR1 SGHTA and CDR2 FQGNSA. V was pared by 5 bases and J by 5 bases, with 11 bases between. The CDR3 consists of 13 residues. Via CD45RO/CCR7/CD25/CD127/CD95/CD27, cells of the CD4+ naive, central memory, regulatory and stem cell-like memory subsets were sorted. Isolated RNA was reverse transcribed in full, so expressed TCRB transcripts were sequenced. Data came from immunoSEQ multiplex PCR; TCRdb stores just in-frame clones and leaves some out. Of almost 350,000 clones listed, about 20% were seen once; the top ten hold around 0.045%. This clone was seen only a few times. Its antigen is unknown.

The specimen sequenced was naive CD4+ T cells from blood. The chain carries TRBV7-2 and TRBJ2-3, with TRBD2 as a possible D gene (5 bases). This clonotype originated in a woman aged 18-30 years in good health. In DNA form, the CDR3 reads TGTGCCAGCAGCCCCCCCGGGGTAGATACGCAGTATTTT. It encodes CASSPPGVDTQYF.